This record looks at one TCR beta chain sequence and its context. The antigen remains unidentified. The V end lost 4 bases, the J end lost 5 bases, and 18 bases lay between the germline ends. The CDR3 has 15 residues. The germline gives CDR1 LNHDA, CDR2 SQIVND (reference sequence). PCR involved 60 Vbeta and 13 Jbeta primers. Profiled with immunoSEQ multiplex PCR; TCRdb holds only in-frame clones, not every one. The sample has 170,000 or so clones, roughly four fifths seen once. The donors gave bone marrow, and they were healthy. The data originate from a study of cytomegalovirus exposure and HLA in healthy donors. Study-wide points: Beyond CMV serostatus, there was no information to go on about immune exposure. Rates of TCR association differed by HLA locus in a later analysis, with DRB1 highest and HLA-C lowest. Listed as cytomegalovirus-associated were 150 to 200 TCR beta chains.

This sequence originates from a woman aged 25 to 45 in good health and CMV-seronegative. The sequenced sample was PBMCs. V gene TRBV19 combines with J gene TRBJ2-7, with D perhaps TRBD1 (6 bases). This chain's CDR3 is CASSTVGGGRHEQYF. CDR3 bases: TGTGCCAGTAGTACGGTCGGTGGGGGCCGCCACGAGCAGTACTTC. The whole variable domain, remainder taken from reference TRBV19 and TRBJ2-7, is DGGITQSPKYLFRKEGQNVTLSCEQNLNHDAMYWYRQDPGQGLRLIYYSQIVNDFQKGDIAEGYSVSREKKESFPLTVTSAQKNPTAFYLCASSTVGGGRHEQYFGPGTRLTVT.